This T cell receptor beta chain originates from a study of CD8+ T cells in alopecia areata. Across the study: A 6-month period off drug followed tofacitinib, which lasted 6 to 18 months. Scalp area affected, as a percentage, set the severity score of treated patients.

Between the trimmed V and J ends, which lost 6 bases and 5 bases, there was a span of 11 bases. Looked up from germline, CDR1 is SQVTM and CDR2 is ANQGSEA. This CDR3 spans 11 amino acids. As for treatment: oral pan-JAK inhibitor, 5-10 mg twice daily. The investigators collected lesional scalp punch biopsies and peripheral blood from alopecia areata patients. This clone has more than one count but fewer than ten. RNA extraction and reverse transcription yielded cDNA as sequencing template. Method: immunoSEQ multiplex PCR; TCRdb's copy keeps in-frame clones and lacks some. The sample carries about 94,000 clones, about three quarters recorded once.

The rearrangement links TRBV29-1 to TRBJ2-7; D might be TRBD1 (5 bases). The material sequenced was CD8+ T cells sorted from blood, taken at week 44, from a patient treated with tofacitinib. The receptor was isolated from a human donor with alopecia areata. The CDR3 nucleotides read TGCAGCGTCCAGGGTCCCAACGAGCAGTACTTC. This translates into CSVQGPNEQYF.